The present T cell receptor beta chain was sequenced within a study of CD8+ T cells in alopecia areata. Study-wide results and caveats: Scalp samples also yield sequences of resident alphabeta T cells from normal skin.

This clone was counted between two and nine times. Its specificity is unknown. CDR3 size: 14 residues. Germline V gene data show CDR1 as MGHRA and CDR2 as YSYEKL. The V gene lost 4 bases and the J gene lost 7 bases, with 13 bases spanning the gap. Following RNA extraction, reverse transcription yielded cDNA that acted as the sequencing template. Data came from immunoSEQ multiplex PCR; TCRdb stores just in-frame clones and leaves some out. The table lists fewer than 200,000 clones, approximately 70% of them singletons. The J gene is TRBJ2-2, the V gene TRBV4-1; perhaps TRBD2 as D (5 bases). The source is a human donor with alopecia areata. This specimen consisted of CD8+ T cells sorted from blood, obtained at week 0. The DNA for the CDR3 is TGCGCCAGCAGCCGACTAATAATGCGCGGGGAGCTGTTTTTT. As protein: CASSRLIMRGELFF.